A single sample is the source of the 10 T cell receptor beta chains below, sequenced in a study of neurological immune-mediated disorders (dated by TCRdb to the late 2010s). The method behind the library was 5' RACE. TCRdb lists the instrument as Illumina HiSeq 2500. Using fastp trimming at Q25 and MiXCR clonotype assembly, TCRdb reanalyzed the public sequencing data and kept in-frame beta chains. Here each entry gathers all rows of one CDR3 protein and keeps the most common genes and DNA. The sample yields 90,000 to 100,000 distinct CDR3 sequences; around 3.3% were counted once. The leading ten clones occupy around 5.5% of the sample. The sequencing input was PBMCs. These receptor sequences come from a young woman with multiple sclerosis.

This clonotype was seen at least ten times. This chain uses TRBV14 with TRBJ1-2; tentatively, D is TRBD1 (5 bases). The germline CDR1 and CDR2 sequences are SGHDN and FVKESK. Trimming removed 1 base from V and 4 bases from J, with 7 bases in between. The length of the CDR3 is 13 residues. The CDR3 protein is CASSQARGYGYTF. CDR3 DNA: TGTGCCAGCAGCCAAGCAAGGGGCTATGGCTACACCTTC.

This clonotype has at least ten counts. This sequence joins TRBV5-1 and TRBJ2-7; D is possibly TRBD2 (5 bases). The CDR3 loop spans 12 amino acids. Germline CDR1 reads SGHRS; CDR2 reads YFSETQ. V dropped 5 bases and J dropped 2 bases, with 8 bases sitting between them. The CDR3 loop reads CASRDLTYEQYF. CDR3 DNA sequence: TGCGCCAGCAGGGACTTAACCTACGAGCAGTACTTC. The full variable domain, its missing parts supplied by reference TRBV5-1 and TRBJ2-7, is KAGVTQTPRYLIKTRGQQVTLSCSPISGHRSVSWYQQTPGQGLQFLFEYFSETQRNKGNFPGRFSGRQFSNSRSEMNVSTLELGDSALYLCASRDLTYEQYFGPGTRLTVT.

This clonotype has at least ten counts. The chain has TRBV7-9 and TRBJ2-7; no clear D gene. This CDR3 is 12 amino acids long. CDR1 and CDR2 from the germline V gene are SEHNR and FQNEAQ (reference sequence). Trimming left V 3 bases short and J 4 bases short, with 7 bases between. CDR3: CASSFRPYEQYF. CDR3 sequence (DNA): TGTGCCAGCAGCTTTCGCCCTTACGAGCAGTACTTC.

This clonotype came up many times. The J gene is TRBJ1-1, the V gene TRBV20-1; D gene uncertain. With 6 bases removed from V and 4 bases from J, the gap between germline ends came to 18 bases. This CDR3 has 14 amino acids. Germline assignment: CDR1 DFQATT and CDR2 SNEGSKA (reference sequence). The CDR3 is CSAPLEKKGTEAFF. CDR3 DNA: TGCAGTGCCCCCCTGGAAAAAAAGGGCACTGAAGCTTTCTTT.

At least ten counts were recorded for this clonotype. The chain recombines TRBV21-1 with TRBJ1-3. TRBV21-1 constitutes a pseudogene. CDR3 length: 21 amino acids. CDR3 in amino acids: CASSKLIEGPNLLVGVNTIYF. The CDR3 DNA is TGTGCCAGCAGCAAATTGATAGAGGGACCGAACCTATTAGTTGGCGTAAACACCATATATTTT.

A word on this clonotype: A much larger clone is a single base away; this may be a read error. The chain combines TRBV6-6 with TRBJ1-5, with 8 bases fitting TRBD1. Trimming cost V 8 bases and J 11 bases; bases outside gene matches: 20. This CDR3 comprises 16 residues. Germline-derived CDR1 and CDR2 are MNHNY and SVGAGI (reference sequence). For the CDR3, the DNA is TGTGCCAGCGCCCAGTATCCGACAGGGGAAATCCAGTCCCAGCATTTT. As protein: CASAQYPTGEIQSQHF.

This clonotype has a count of ten or more. The chain joins TRBV12-3 or TRBV12-4 to TRBJ1-1, with D uncertain. V was clipped by 6 bases and J by 0 bases, with 14 bases between them. This CDR3 is built from 15 residues. This CDR3 is CASRPSSDLNTEAFF. The CDR3 DNA reads TGTGCCAGCAGACCTAGTTCTGACTTGAACACTGAAGCTTTCTTT.

This clonotype was observed many times. V is TRBV10-3 and J is TRBJ2-7; possibly TRBD1 for D (7 bases). Germline lookup yields CDR1 ENHRY and CDR2 SYGVKD. Between the trimmed V and J ends, which lost 7 bases and 1 base, there was a span of 23 bases. This CDR3 spans 17 amino acids. In DNA form, the CDR3 reads TGTGCCATCACTCCCGGACAGTCCGCGGGACAGTCCTACGAGCAGTACTTC. This codes for CAITPGQSAGQSYEQYF.

The sample holds many counts of this clonotype. This chain links TRBV6-8 with TRBJ2-7; 9 bases agree with TRBD1. V trimming: 6 bases; J trimming: 5 bases; junction bases outside the gene matches: 11. The CDR3 is 15 amino acids. Looked up from germline, CDR1 is MNHGY and CDR2 is SAAAGT. CDR3 bases: TGTGCCAGCAGCCCCATGGGGACAGGGCGCCACGAGCAGTACTTC. Residues: CASSPMGTGRHEQYF.

This clonotype has at least ten counts. The CDR3: CSARVSRVGTDTQYF. The CDR3 DNA sequence: TGCAGTGCTAGAGTTAGCCGGGTTGGAACAGATACGCAGTATTTT. This chain links TRBV20-1 with TRBJ2-3; no firm D call. The CDR3 covers 15 residues. The V gene's germline CDR1 is DFQATT and CDR2 SNEGSKA (reference sequence). Trimming removed 1 base at V and 3 bases at J, with 14 bases between.